Listed here is a single T cell receptor (beta chain). Its antigen is unknown. The time point denotes: week 11, during vaccination. A single vaccine dose contained 300 ug of mutant IDH1 20-mer peptide, and topical imiquimod was used with it. The sample comes from a study of a mutant IDH1 vaccine in newly diagnosed glioma. Study-level background: The patients were given eight vaccinations, one each in weeks 1, 3, 5, 7, 11, 15, 19 and 23.

Germline V lookup: CDR1 KGHSH, CDR2 LQKENI. The V end lost 3 bases, the J end lost 5 bases, and 11 bases lay between the germline ends. CDR3 length: 13 residues. TCRdb's table, derived via immunoSEQ multiplex PCR, lists solely in-frame clones and lacks some. This sample yields about 130,000 clones, of which about four fifths are seen a single time; under 5.5% belongs to the top ten. This sequence originates from a man aged 40-55 years with glioma. The V gene is TRBV18, the J gene TRBJ2-7, with D perhaps TRBD1 (6 bases). The input for sequencing was PBMCs, taken from a glioma patient whose treatment included an IDH1 peptide vaccine. CDR3 bases: TGTGCCAGCTCACCCAAGGACAGTGACGAGCAGTACTTC. The encoded protein is CASSPKDSDEQYF.